This paragraph reports one T cell receptor (beta chain). Its antigen remains unknown. Possible read error: a much larger clone is one base away. The data are from a study of read filtering for tumor transcriptome and immune sequencing. Background on the study: Whole-transcriptome libraries were prepared after DNase treatment. Study-wide results and limits: In IR-seq, single-read clonotypes were roughly 82% of clonotypes but approximately 3.5% of reads.

Every patient had bone marrow sampled while the disease was active. This CDR3 spans 14 amino acids. The germline V gene encodes CDR1 KGHDR and CDR2 SFDVKD. This library used about 360 ng RNA and molecular barcoded adaptors spanning alpha/delta and beta/gamma chains. TCRdb used MiXCR to reprocess the reads, holding one entry per CDR3 protein. The sample lists approximately 60,000 distinct CDR3 sequences; 20% to 25% were seen once. V gene TRBV24-1 combines with J gene TRBJ2-2, with a weak D call TRBD2 (5 bases). Sequenced material: a population of CD138-negative cells sorted from bone marrow. The sequence came from a donor aged 40 or older with multiple myeloma. In nucleotides, the CDR3 is TGTGCCACCAGTGATTACCCGAACACCGGGGAGCTGCTTTTT. Amino acid sequence: CATSDYPNTGELLF.